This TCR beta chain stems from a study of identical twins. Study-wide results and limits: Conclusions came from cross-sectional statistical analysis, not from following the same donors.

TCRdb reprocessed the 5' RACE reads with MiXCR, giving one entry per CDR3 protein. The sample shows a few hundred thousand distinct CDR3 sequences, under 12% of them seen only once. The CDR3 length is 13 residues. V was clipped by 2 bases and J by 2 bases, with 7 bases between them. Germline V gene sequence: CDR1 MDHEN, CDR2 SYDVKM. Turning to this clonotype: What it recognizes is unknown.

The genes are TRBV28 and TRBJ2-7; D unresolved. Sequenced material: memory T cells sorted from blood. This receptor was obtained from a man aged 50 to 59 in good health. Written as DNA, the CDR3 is TGTGCCAGCAGTTTAATTGGTACCTACGAGCAGTACTTC. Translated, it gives CASSLIGTYEQYF.